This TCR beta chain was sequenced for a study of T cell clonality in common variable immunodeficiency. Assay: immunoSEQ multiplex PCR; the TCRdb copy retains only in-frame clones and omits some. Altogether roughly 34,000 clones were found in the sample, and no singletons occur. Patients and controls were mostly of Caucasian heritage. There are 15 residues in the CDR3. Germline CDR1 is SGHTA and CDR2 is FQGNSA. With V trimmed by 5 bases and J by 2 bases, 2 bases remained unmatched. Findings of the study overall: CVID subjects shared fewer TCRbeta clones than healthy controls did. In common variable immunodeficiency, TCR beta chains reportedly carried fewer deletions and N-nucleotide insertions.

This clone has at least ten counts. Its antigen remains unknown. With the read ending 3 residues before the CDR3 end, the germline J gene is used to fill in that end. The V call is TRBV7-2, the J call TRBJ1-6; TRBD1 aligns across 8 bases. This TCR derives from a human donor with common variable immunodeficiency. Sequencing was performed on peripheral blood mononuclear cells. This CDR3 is CASSLTGAYNSPLHF. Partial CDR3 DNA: TGTGCCAGCAGCCTGACAGGGGCCTATAATTCACCC.